This TCR beta chain was profiled in a study of graft-versus-host responses after intestinal transplantation. The wider study: For around three years after anti-thymocyte globulin induction, all recipients took tacrolimus and steroids. Study results and caveats: Some patients had graft-donor T cell macrochimerism, and their allografts showed high graft-versus-host to host-versus-graft clonal ratios. Early post-transplant HvG declines were associated with peak circulating GvH clone levels. GvH clonotypes were identified within recipient marrow, with a subset emerging first in ileum or blood.

As to this clone: The antigen is not known.

Sequenced by immunoSEQ multiplex PCR; TCRdb stores in-frame clones only, minus some. The sample includes about 98,000 clones, more than 75% of them seen just once. The CDR3 length is 14 residues. The V end was cut by 5 bases, the J end by 9 bases, with 14 bases between. CDR1 is MNHNS, CDR2 SASEGT, per germline. The rearrangement uses TRBV6-1 and TRBJ1-6, with a possible D match to TRBD1 (6 bases). The sequences come from PBMCs, collected 255 days after intestinal transplant. The sequence came from a human patient who received an intestinal transplant, so some T cells may come from the graft donor. CDR3 nucleotides: TGTGCCAGCAGTACTCAGGGGTCTCGTTCACCCCTCCACTTT. Protein: CASSTQGSRSPLHF.